The present T cell receptor beta chain was sequenced within a study of T cells in Graves' hyperthyroidism and ophthalmopathy. Overall study results and limits: Ophthalmopathy was model-predicted a median roughly 6.2 months pre-onset. A model of 13 V-J pairs discriminated ophthalmopathy from stable hyperthyroidism.

RNA transcripts served as the template for amplifying TCR beta CDR3 regions. Using the HTBI primer set, a first-round RT-PCR was run on the TCR CDR3. TCRdb independently ran MiXCR on the multiplex PCR reads; one entry per CDR3 protein. The table records approximately 430,000 distinct CDR3 sequences, over 12% of them present only once. This clonotype was detected only a few times. Its specificity is not known. This CDR3 region has 13 residues. With 9 bases removed from V and 6 bases from J, the gap between germline ends came to 17 bases. The V gene's germline CDR1 is LNHDA and CDR2 SQIVND (reference sequence). Criteria for exclusion of patients were uncontrolled infection, other autoimmune disease, pregnancy or lactation. Fresh 10 ml peripheral blood yielded PBMCs.

Sequenced: blood. The chain employs TRBV19 and TRBJ1-2, with D possibly TRBD1 on 6 matching bases. The sequence was collected from a man aged 18 to 29 with Graves' ophthalmopathy. CDR3 sequence (DNA): TGTGCCAGCAGATATACAGGGTGGGATGGCTACACCTTC. Residues: CASRYTGWDGYTF.